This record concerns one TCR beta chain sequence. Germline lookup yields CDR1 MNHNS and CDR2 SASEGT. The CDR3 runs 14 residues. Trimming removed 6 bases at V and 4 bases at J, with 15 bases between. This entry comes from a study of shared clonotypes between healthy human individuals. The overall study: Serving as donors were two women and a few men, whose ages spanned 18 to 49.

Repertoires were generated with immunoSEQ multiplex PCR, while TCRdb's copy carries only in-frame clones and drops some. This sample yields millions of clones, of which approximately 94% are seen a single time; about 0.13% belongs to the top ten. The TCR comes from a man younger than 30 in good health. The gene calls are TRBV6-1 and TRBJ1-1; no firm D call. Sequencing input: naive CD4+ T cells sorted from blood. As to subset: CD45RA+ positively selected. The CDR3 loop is CASSPLYLVTEAFF. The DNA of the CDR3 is TGTGCCAGCAGCCCTCTCTACCTGGTCACTGAAGCTTTCTTT.